The rows below give T cell receptor beta chains drawn from one sample of a study of blood T cells in healthy people across ages. TCRdb reanalysed the 5' RACE reads using MiXCR and keeps one entry per CDR3 protein. Among over 1,500,000 distinct CDR3 sequences listed, roughly two fifths were seen once. The source material was blood. Receptors originate from a human donor in good health. Both conserved end residues are part of each CDR3. D genes are given only for firm matches. Rows give clone size only sometimes, using once, few, many, or a class for an expanded clone.

clone_size,d_call,v_call,j_call,cdr3_aa,cdr3_nt
few,.,TRBV7-6,TRBJ2-7,CASSLSPLVEQYF,TGTGCCAGCAGCCTATCGCCCCTGGTCGAGCAGTACTTC
.,TRBD2,TRBV9,TRBJ2-3,CASSVELAAADTQYF,TGTGCCAGCAGCGTAGAACTAGCGGCAGCAGATACGCAGTATTTT
few,.,TRBV10-3,TRBJ2-7,CAISGGVEQYF,TGTGCCATCAGTGGTGGGGTCGAGCAGTACTTC
.,.,TRBV9,TRBJ2-7,CASSGGAVLSYEQYF,TGTGCCAGCAGCGGGGGGGCAGTTCTCTCCTACGAGCAGTACTTC
.,TRBD2,TRBV28,TRBJ2-7,CASSPPRGGLGYEQYF,TGTGCCAGCAGCCCCCCTCGGGGGGGGCTCGGTTACGAGCAGTACTTC
few,.,TRBV11-2,TRBJ2-7,CASSLYAGNYEQYF,TGTGCCAGCAGCTTATATGCCGGGAACTACGAGCAGTACTTC
.,.,TRBV5-1,TRBJ2-3,CASSPPDTDTQYF,TGCGCCAGCAGCCCCCCGGACACAGATACGCAGTATTTT
few,.,TRBV7-3,TRBJ2-7,CASSPGHSTYEQYF,TGTGCCAGCAGCCCCGGACACTCCACCTACGAGCAGTACTTC
.,.,TRBV20-1,TRBJ1-1,CSAPSGGTEAFF,TGCAGTGCTCCGTCCGGGGGGACTGAAGCTTTCTTT
.,.,TRBV5-6,TRBJ2-1,CASSVGTGFGGNEQFF,TGTGCCAGCAGCGTTGGGACTGGCTTTGGGGGCAATGAGCAGTTCTTC
few,.,TRBV29-1,TRBJ2-7,CSVESGHNYEQYF,TGCAGCGTTGAAAGCGGGCATAACTACGAGCAGTACTTC
.,TRBD2,TRBV20-1,TRBJ2-3,CSARDNSGGTNTQYF,TGCAGTGCTAGAGATAATAGCGGGGGTACAAATACGCAGTATTTT
.,TRBD1,TRBV10-3,TRBJ2-1,CAITTGGTSYNEQCF,TGTGCCATAACAACAGGGGGCACGTCCTACAATGAGCAGTGCTTC
.,.,TRBV7-2,TRBJ2-7,CASSLGTGGVSYEQYF,TGTGCCAGCAGCTTAGGCACAGGGGGGGTCAGCTACGAGCAGTACTTC
.,TRBD1,TRBV7-2,TRBJ2-1,CASSANQGARGHEQFF,TGTGCCAGCAGCGCCAACCAGGGGGCGAGGGGTCATGAGCAGTTCTTC
few,.,TRBV20-1,TRBJ1-4,CSAKASPRGNEKLFF,TGCAGTGCCAAGGCCTCTCCAAGGGGTAATGAAAAACTGTTTTTT
.,.,TRBV7-2,TRBJ2-5,CASSLLGYMETQYF,TGTGCCAGCAGCTTATTGGGTTACATGGAGACCCAGTACTTC
few,TRBD2,TRBV7-3,TRBJ2-1,CASSFSGGPFNEQFF,TGTGCCAGCAGCTTCAGCGGGGGGCCCTTTAATGAGCAGTTCTTC
few,TRBD1,TRBV5-1,TRBJ2-1,CASSRTGDPTYNEQFF,TGCGCCAGCAGCCGGACAGGGGATCCAACCTACAATGAGCAGTTCTTC
few,.,TRBV20-1,TRBJ2-5,CSARIDGQETQYF,TGCAGTGCTAGAATTGACGGACAAGAGACCCAGTACTTC
few,.,TRBV20-1,TRBJ1-1,CSALAGGGTEAFF,TGCAGTGCACTAGCGGGAGGGGGCACTGAAGCTTTCTTT
.,.,TRBV20-1,TRBJ2-5,CSASGSGQETQYF,TGCAGTGCTAGTGGTTCGGGTCAAGAGACCCAGTACTTC